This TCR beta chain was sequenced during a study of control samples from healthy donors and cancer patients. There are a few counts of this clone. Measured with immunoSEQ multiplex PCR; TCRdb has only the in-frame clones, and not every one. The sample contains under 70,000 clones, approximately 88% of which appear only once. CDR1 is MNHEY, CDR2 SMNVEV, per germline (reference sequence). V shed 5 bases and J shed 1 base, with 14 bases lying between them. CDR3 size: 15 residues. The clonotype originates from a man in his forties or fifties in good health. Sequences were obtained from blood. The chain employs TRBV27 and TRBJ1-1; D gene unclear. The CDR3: CASSPGPSWNTEAFF. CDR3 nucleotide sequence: TGTGCCAGCAGTCCTGGGCCCTCTTGGAACACTGAAGCTTTCTTT.